This is a list of T cell receptor beta chains from one sample in a study of shared clonotypes between healthy human individuals. Produced via immunoSEQ multiplex PCR; TCRdb's table is partial and in-frame only. The sample holds 500,000 to 650,000 clones, around 76% seen once. Source material: PBMCs. Receptors originate from a woman aged 35 to 49 in good health. Some clones in this sample may be carry-over from other donors' samples. Each CDR3 is given with its conserved first and last residue. A D gene is named only where the DNA matches it firmly. A row's size may be missing; if present it is once, few, many or a size class.

j_call: TRBJ1-5; clone_size: -; d_call: -; v_call: TRBV2; cdr3_length: 13; cdr3_nt: TGTGCCAGCAGGAGAGGGCAGGGTCAGCCCCAGCATTTT; cdr3_aa: CASRRGQGQPQHF
j_call: TRBJ2-1; clone_size: -; d_call: -; v_call: TRBV28; cdr3_length: 13; cdr3_nt: TGTGCCAGCAGTTCCTCTCCGGACGGTGAGCAGTTCTTC; cdr3_aa: CASSSSPDGEQFF
j_call: TRBJ2-7; clone_size: -; d_call: TRBD1; v_call: TRBV25-1; cdr3_length: 15; cdr3_nt: TGTGCCAGCAGTGTCCGGGACAGGGGCTCCTACGAGCAGTACTTC; cdr3_aa: CASSVRDRGSYEQYF
j_call: TRBJ1-1; clone_size: many; d_call: -; v_call: TRBV6-6; cdr3_length: 14; cdr3_nt: TGTGCCAGCAGTTACAGGGTGGAAGGCACTGAAGCTTTCTTT; cdr3_aa: CASSYRVEGTEAFF
j_call: TRBJ1-1; clone_size: -; d_call: TRBD1; v_call: TRBV6-1; cdr3_length: 14; cdr3_nt: TGTGCCAGCAGTCTCCGGACAGGGAACACTGAAGCTTTCTTT; cdr3_aa: CASSLRTGNTEAFF
j_call: TRBJ1-3; clone_size: -; d_call: -; v_call: TRBV5-8; cdr3_length: 13; cdr3_nt: TGTGCCAGCAGCTTGAGTCGGGGAAACACCATATATTTT; cdr3_aa: CASSLSRGNTIYF
j_call: TRBJ2-2; clone_size: -; d_call: TRBD1; v_call: TRBV7-9; cdr3_length: 15; cdr3_nt: TGTGCCAGCAGTACCGGGACAGCTACCACCGGGGAGCTGTTTTTT; cdr3_aa: CASSTGTATTGELFF
j_call: TRBJ1-2; clone_size: -; d_call: TRBD1; v_call: TRBV27; cdr3_length: 15; cdr3_nt: TGTGCCAGCAGAACCAGACAGGGATCCCCCAATGGCTACACCTTC; cdr3_aa: CASRTRQGSPNGYTF
j_call: TRBJ2-7; clone_size: -; d_call: TRBD2; v_call: TRBV7-2; cdr3_length: 16; cdr3_nt: TGTGCCAGCAGCTTAGGTCTCGCGGGGGGCGCCTACGAGCAGTACTTC; cdr3_aa: CASSLGLAGGAYEQYF
j_call: TRBJ2-5; clone_size: -; d_call: -; v_call: TRBV5-1; cdr3_length: 15; cdr3_nt: TGCGCCAGCAGCTTGGAAGCGCTCAGCAGGGAGACCCAGTACTTC; cdr3_aa: CASSLEALSRETQYF
j_call: TRBJ1-2; clone_size: -; d_call: -; v_call: TRBV29-1; cdr3_length: 12; cdr3_nt: TGCAGCGTTGAACCGGAAAACTATGGCTACACCTTC; cdr3_aa: CSVEPENYGYTF
j_call: TRBJ2-7; clone_size: -; d_call: -; v_call: TRBV5-1; cdr3_length: 14; cdr3_nt: TGCGCCAGCAGCCCTGGAGATTCCCCCTACGAGCAGTACTTC; cdr3_aa: CASSPGDSPYEQYF
j_call: TRBJ2-7; clone_size: -; d_call: TRBD2; v_call: TRBV9; cdr3_length: 16; cdr3_nt: TGTGCCAGCAGCCCAAGACTAGCGGGAGGACCCTACGAGCAGTACTTC; cdr3_aa: CASSPRLAGGPYEQYF
j_call: TRBJ2-7; clone_size: -; d_call: TRBD2; v_call: TRBV5-1; cdr3_length: 19; cdr3_nt: TGCGCCAGCAGCTCACAATCCGGGACTAGCGGGAGGGCCGTTTACGAGCAGTACTTC; cdr3_aa: CASSSQSGTSGRAVYEQYF
j_call: TRBJ1-3; clone_size: -; d_call: TRBD1; v_call: TRBV5-4; cdr3_length: 15; cdr3_nt: TGTGCCAGCAGCCCAGGGACAGGGAGTGGAAACACCATATATTTT; cdr3_aa: CASSPGTGSGNTIYF
j_call: TRBJ1-5; clone_size: -; d_call: -; v_call: TRBV6-5; cdr3_length: 14; cdr3_nt: TGTGCCAGCAGTTTTGGAGCGGGCAATCAGCCCCAGCATTTT; cdr3_aa: CASSFGAGNQPQHF
j_call: TRBJ2-1; clone_size: -; d_call: -; v_call: TRBV5-1; cdr3_length: 11; cdr3_nt: TGCGCCAGCAGCCCCAACAATGAGCAGTTCTTC; cdr3_aa: CASSPNNEQFF
j_call: TRBJ2-3; clone_size: -; d_call: TRBD2; v_call: TRBV27; cdr3_length: 15; cdr3_nt: TGTGCCAGCAGTTCGCCTAGCGGGACAGCAGATACGCAGTATTTT; cdr3_aa: CASSSPSGTADTQYF
j_call: TRBJ2-1; clone_size: -; d_call: -; v_call: TRBV11-2; cdr3_length: 16; cdr3_nt: TGTGCCAGCAGCTCCCTTATGGGCCAAGCCCTCAATGAGCAGTTCTTC; cdr3_aa: CASSSLMGQALNEQFF
j_call: TRBJ1-5; clone_size: -; d_call: -; v_call: TRBV5-1; cdr3_length: 15; cdr3_nt: TGCGCCAGCAGCTTGGCCGGGCAGGTCAATCAGCCCCAGCATTTT; cdr3_aa: CASSLAGQVNQPQHF
j_call: TRBJ2-3; clone_size: -; d_call: TRBD2; v_call: TRBV9; cdr3_length: 16; cdr3_nt: TGTGCCAGCAGCCCCCGGACTAGCGGGACCGGGGGGACGCAGTATTTT; cdr3_aa: CASSPRTSGTGGTQYF
j_call: TRBJ2-2; clone_size: once; d_call: TRBD1; v_call: TRBV19; cdr3_length: 14; cdr3_nt: TGTGCCACCTCAGGCTCCAGGGGGATCGGGGAGCTGTTTTTT; cdr3_aa: CATSGSRGIGELFF
j_call: TRBJ2-7; clone_size: once; d_call: -; v_call: TRBV4-2; cdr3_length: 13; cdr3_nt: TGTGCCAGCAGCTTACCGGACTCCTACGAGCAGTACTTC; cdr3_aa: CASSLPDSYEQYF
j_call: TRBJ1-2; clone_size: -; d_call: -; v_call: TRBV7-9; cdr3_length: 13; cdr3_nt: TGTGCCAGCAGCTTTGGCAGCAACTATGGCTACACCTTC; cdr3_aa: CASSFGSNYGYTF